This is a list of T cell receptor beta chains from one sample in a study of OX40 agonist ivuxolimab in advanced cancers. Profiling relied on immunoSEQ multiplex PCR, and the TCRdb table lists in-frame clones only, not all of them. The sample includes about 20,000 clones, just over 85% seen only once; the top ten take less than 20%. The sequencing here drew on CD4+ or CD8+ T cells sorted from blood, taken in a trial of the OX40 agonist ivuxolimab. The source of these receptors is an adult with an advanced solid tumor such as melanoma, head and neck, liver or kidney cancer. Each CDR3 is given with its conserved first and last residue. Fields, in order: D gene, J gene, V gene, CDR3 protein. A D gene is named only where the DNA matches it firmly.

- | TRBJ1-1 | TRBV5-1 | CASRGGNTEAFF
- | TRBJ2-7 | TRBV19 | CASSPPRGPEAYEQYF
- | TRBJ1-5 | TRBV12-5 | CASGTGTHGGGQPQHF
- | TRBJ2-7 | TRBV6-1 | CAGPYEQYF
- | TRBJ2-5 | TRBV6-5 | CASSYNQEVTQYF
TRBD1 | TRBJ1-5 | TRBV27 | CASSLSITGDSQPQHF
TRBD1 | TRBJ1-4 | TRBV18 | CASSRDRGGEKLFF
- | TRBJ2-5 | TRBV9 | CASSPWDSGEGTQYF
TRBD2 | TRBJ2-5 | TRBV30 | CAWSVTSGYQETQYF
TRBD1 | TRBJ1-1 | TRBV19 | CASRKGAIRDTEAFF
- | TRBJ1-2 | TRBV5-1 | CASSLGQELYGYTF
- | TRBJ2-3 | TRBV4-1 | CASSQDGHFTDTQYF
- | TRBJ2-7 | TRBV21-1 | CASSSDPGQGPYEQYF
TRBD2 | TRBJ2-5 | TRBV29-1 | CSVGSGQETQYF
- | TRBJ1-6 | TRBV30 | CAWAGLKGNSPLHF
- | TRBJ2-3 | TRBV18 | CASGGGLGSDTQYF
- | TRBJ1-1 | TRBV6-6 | CASSRRQDLNTEAFF
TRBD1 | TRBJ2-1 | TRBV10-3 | CAINKEGDRGKNEQFF
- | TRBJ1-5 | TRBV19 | CASSSSSRSNQPQHF
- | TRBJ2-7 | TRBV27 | CASSLTTMGEQYF
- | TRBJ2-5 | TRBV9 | CASSVSGAETQYF
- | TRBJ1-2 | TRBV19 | CASSTPILNYGYTF
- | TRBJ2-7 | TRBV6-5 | CASSYSRQSLTYEQYF
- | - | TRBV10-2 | CASSESSGTRYEQYF
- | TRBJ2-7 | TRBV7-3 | CASSQGWNPYEQYF
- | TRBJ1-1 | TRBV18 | CASSPPWGFNTEAFF
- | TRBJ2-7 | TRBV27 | CASSLTSPMGEQYF
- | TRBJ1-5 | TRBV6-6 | CASSYSNTGEQPQHF
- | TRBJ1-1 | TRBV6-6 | CASLPQGTSTEAFF
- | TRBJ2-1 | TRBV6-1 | CASRAEPLEQFF
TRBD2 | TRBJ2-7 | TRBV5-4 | CASSGGTSGFTEQYF
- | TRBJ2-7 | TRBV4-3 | CASSQDYSYGNEQYF
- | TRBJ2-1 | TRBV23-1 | CASSQSTDTNEQFF
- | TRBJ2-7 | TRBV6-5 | CASSYSGTAEQYF
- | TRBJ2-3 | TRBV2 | CASSEASLSTDTQYF
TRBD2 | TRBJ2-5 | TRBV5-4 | CASSPGLAGQETQYF
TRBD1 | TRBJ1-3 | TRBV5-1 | CASSLPGGGSTGNTIYF
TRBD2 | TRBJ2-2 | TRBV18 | CASSLASGPTGELFF
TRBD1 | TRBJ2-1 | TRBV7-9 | CASSFSGTGSYNEQFF
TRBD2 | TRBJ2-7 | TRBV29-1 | CSVEGGREQYF
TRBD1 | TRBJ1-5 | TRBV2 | CASTAQGGQPQHF
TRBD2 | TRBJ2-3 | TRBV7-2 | CASSPGTSGRDISTDTQYF
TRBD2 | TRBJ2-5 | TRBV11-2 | CASRILATTPETQYF
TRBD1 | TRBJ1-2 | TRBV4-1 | CASSRQGATGGSGYTF
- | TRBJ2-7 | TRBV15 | CATSRDRAGQGEQYF
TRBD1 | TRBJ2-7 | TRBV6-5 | CASSYYPRQGADEQYF
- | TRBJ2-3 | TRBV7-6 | CASSTRGGDTQYF
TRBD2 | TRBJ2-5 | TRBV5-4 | CASSYGLAGAQETQYF
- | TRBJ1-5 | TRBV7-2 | CASSLFDQPQHF
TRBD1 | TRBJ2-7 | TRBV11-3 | CASSTRQGSEQYF
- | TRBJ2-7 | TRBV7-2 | CASSFSQAYEQYF
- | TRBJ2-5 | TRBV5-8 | CASSWGGGPETQYF
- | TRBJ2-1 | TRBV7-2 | CASSLGEVGYNEQFF
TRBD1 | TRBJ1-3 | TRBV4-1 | CASSQGDRVGGNTIYF
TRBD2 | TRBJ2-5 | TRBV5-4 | CASSGGTSGFTEQYF
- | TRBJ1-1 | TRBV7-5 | CARSGSEGLNTEAFF
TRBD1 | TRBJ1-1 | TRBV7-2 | CASSFTIGTGATNTEAFF
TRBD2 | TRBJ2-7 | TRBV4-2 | CASSIETSGYEQYF